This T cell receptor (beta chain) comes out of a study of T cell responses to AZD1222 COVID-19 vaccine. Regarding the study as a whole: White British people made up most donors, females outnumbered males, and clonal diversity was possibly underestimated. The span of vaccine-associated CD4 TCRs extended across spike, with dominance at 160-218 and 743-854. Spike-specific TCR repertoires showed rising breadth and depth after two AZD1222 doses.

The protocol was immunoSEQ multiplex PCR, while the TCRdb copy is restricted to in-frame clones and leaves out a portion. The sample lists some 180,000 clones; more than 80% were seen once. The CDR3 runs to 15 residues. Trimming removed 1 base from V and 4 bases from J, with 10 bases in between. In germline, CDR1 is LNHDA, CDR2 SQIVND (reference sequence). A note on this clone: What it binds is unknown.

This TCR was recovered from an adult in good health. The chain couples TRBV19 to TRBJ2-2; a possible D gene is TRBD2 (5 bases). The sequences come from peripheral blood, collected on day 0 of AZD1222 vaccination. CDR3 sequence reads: CASSIGVGLTGELFF. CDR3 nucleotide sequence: TGTGCCAGTAGTATAGGGGTCGGACTCACCGGGGAGCTGTTTTTT.